One T cell receptor beta chain is described in this entry. TCRbeta library construction was performed incorporating unique molecular identifiers. TCRdb fed the PCR reads into MiXCR, producing one record per CDR3 protein. The sample has 45,000 to 55,000 distinct CDR3 sequences, about 9% seen once. This entry belongs to a study of T-cell reconstitution after alpha-beta-depleted transplantation in children. The CDR3 spans 17 residues. J was trimmed by 2 bases and V by 2 bases; bases with no gene match: 10. Germline V gene lookup returns CDR1 MDHEN and CDR2 SYDVKM. This TCR derives from a male patient aged 2 to 9 who had a stem cell transplant for chronic granulomatous disease, so the T cells may come from the graft donor. The specimen was PBMCs, mostly from graft donor cells, collected 60 days after TCRalphabeta/CD19-depleted stem cell transplant. This chain links TRBV28 with TRBJ2-5; TRBD2 matches at 8 bases. DNA for the CDR3: TGTGCCAGCAGTTTAGCAGAAGCGGGAGCCCTACAAGAGACCCAGTACTTC. As protein: CASSLAEAGALQETQYF.